The 21 T cell receptor beta chains below were found in one sample sequenced in a study of identical twins. TCRdb ran MiXCR on the 5' RACE reads and lists one entry per CDR3 protein. The data hold about 470,000 distinct CDR3 sequences, with roughly 26% observed a single time. These data also formed part of another study, on T cells expressing NK-cell markers.

The sequenced sample was CD4+ T cells sorted from blood. These receptor sequences come from a woman younger than 35 in good health.

This chain joins TRBV3-1 and TRBJ1-5, with D unclear. Germline V gives CDR1 LGHDT, CDR2 YNNKEL (reference sequence). The ends were cut back, 1 base at V and 0 bases at J, with 7 bases in the middle. This CDR3 is built from 15 residues. The CDR3 DNA reads as TGTGCCAGCAGCCAAGGAGGCAATAGCAATCAGCCCCAGCATTTT. It translates to CASSQGGNSNQPQHF.

The V and J genes are TRBV20-1 and TRBJ1-5; D remains ambiguous. Germline V lookup: CDR1 DFQATT, CDR2 SNEGSKA (reference sequence). CDR3 size: 15 residues. The V end lost 5 bases, the J end lost 0 bases, and 14 bases lay between the germline ends. CDR3 loop: CSAARDSYSNQPQHF. The DNA of the CDR3 is TGCAGTGCTGCCCGGGATTCATATAGCAATCAGCCCCAGCATTTT.

With regard to this clonotype: The DNA is left out, because the CDR3 cannot be placed on it with certainty; the CDR3 is given as TCRdb lists it. This chain connects TRBV23-1 to TRBJ2-2; the DNA was not compared with TRBD1, the D call given in the table. TRBV23-1 is placed among ORFs of uncertain function. Both ends counted, the CDR3 spans 19 residues. CDR3 protein: CASSQLDQLTGRTPGSCFF.

J is TRBJ2-1 and V is TRBV2; 7 bases are a match to TRBD2. The CDR3 runs 11 residues. V dropped 6 bases and J dropped 9; count of bases not matched to a gene: 2. Germline CDR1 SNHLY, CDR2 FYNNEI. CDR3 nucleotide sequence: TGTGCCAGCAGGGTAGCGGGTGAGCAGTTCTTC. As protein: CASRVAGEQFF.

The chain couples TRBV20-1 to TRBJ1-1; no clear D. V lost 4 bases, J lost 0 bases, and 6 bases lay in between. The CDR3 runs 12 residues. Germline V gene sequence: CDR1 DFQATT, CDR2 SNEGSKA (reference sequence). The CDR3 loop reads CSAMVMNTEAFF. CDR3 bases: TGCAGTGCTATGGTGATGAACACTGAAGCTTTCTTT.

This clonotype has at least ten counts. This sequence joins TRBV12-3 or TRBV12-4 and TRBJ1-2, with no clear D. The V gene lost 5 bases and the J gene lost 5 bases, with 6 bases spanning the gap. This CDR3 region has 11 residues. This CDR3 is CASSPGYGYTF. The DNA for the CDR3 is TGTGCCAGCAGTCCGGGGTATGGCTACACCTTC.

V is TRBV6-1 and J is TRBJ1-1, with D possibly being TRBD1 (5 bases). CDR1 is MNHNS and CDR2 is SASEGT in the germline V gene. V lost 10 bases, J lost 1 base, and 13 bases lay in between. The CDR3 is 13 residues long. In nucleotides, the CDR3 is TGTGCCACTGATCTTACAGGGAACACTGAAGCTTTCTTT. This sequence encodes CATDLTGNTEAFF.

The V call is TRBV10-3, the J call TRBJ1-2; 8 nucleotides match TRBD1. J lost 4 bases, V lost 4 bases, and 11 bases had no gene match. CDR3 length: 16 residues. The germline gives CDR1 ENHRY, CDR2 SYGVKD. In nucleotides, the CDR3 is TGTGCCATCAGTGGAACTGCAGGGGGCGAGAGCTATGGCTACACCTTC. It codes for CAISGTAGGESYGYTF.

This clonotype was seen only a few times. The V call is TRBV28, the J call TRBJ2-4; TRBD2 might be the D (6 bases). Trimming took 7 bases from V and 9 from J, leaving 22 bases between them. This CDR3 comprises 15 residues. CDR1 and CDR2 from the germline V gene are MDHEN and SYDVKM. The CDR3 reads CASNPPGVRESIQYF. CDR3 DNA: TGTGCCAGCAATCCCCCGGGAGTGAGGGAGAGCATTCAGTACTTC.

The chain joins TRBV11-2 to TRBJ2-3; 7 bases are a match to TRBD1. The germline V gene encodes CDR1 SGHAT and CDR2 FQNNGV. The V segment lost 6 bases and the J segment 2 bases; nucleotides outside the gene matches: 14. The CDR3 loop spans 17 amino acids. CDR3 in amino acids: CASRLMVGQPTTDTQYF. DNA for the CDR3: TGTGCCAGCAGACTTATGGTGGGACAGCCGACCACAGATACGCAGTATTTT.

The chain couples TRBV12-3 or TRBV12-4 to TRBJ1-1; D not resolved. The CDR3 is made up of 14 amino acids. V lost 3 bases and J lost 5, with 13 bases in between. The chain's CDR3 is CASSFAHWGTEAFF. CDR3 in DNA: TGTGCCAGCAGTTTCGCCCATTGGGGAACTGAAGCTTTCTTT.

The rearrangement uses TRBV9 and TRBJ1-1; D is uncertain. The CDR3 length is 13 residues. V was trimmed by 0 bases and J by 5 bases, leaving 8 bases between them. Germline V lookup: CDR1 SGDLS, CDR2 YYNGEE. CDR3 region: CASSVDLGTEAFF. The CDR3 nucleotides read TGTGCCAGCAGCGTAGATCTGGGGACTGAAGCTTTCTTT.

Many counts were recorded for this clonotype. The chain is built from TRBV7-2 and TRBJ2-1, with TRBD2 identical over 12 bases. V shed 6 bases and J 8 bases; nucleotides not matched to a gene: 2. Per germline, CDR1 SGHTA and CDR2 FQGNSA. The CDR3 length is 13 residues. The CDR3 DNA follows: TGTGCCAGCAGGCTAGCGGGAGGGGATGAGCAGTTCTTC. Translating gives CASRLAGGDEQFF.

The chain has TRBV5-1 and TRBJ2-7, with TRBD2 matching over 10 bases. With V trimmed by 6 bases and J by 6 bases, 9 bases remained unmatched. The CDR3 runs 14 residues. Germline V gene data show CDR1 as SGHRS and CDR2 as YFSETQ. The DNA for the CDR3 is TGCGCCAGCACGCCTACTAGCGGGAAGAGCGAGCAGTACTTC. Protein: CASTPTSGKSEQYF.

This clonotype was counted only a few times. V gene TRBV5-1 combines with J gene TRBJ2-2, with 8 bases that match TRBD1. V shed 7 bases, J shed 4 bases, and the junction held 6 bases outside the gene matches. CDR3 size: 14 residues. Germline CDR1 and CDR2: SGHRS and YFSETQ. This CDR3 is CASSGQEITGELFF. CDR3 coding DNA: TGCGCCAGCTCGGGACAGGAGATCACCGGGGAGCTGTTTTTT. The complete variable domain, with remaining parts taken from reference TRBV5-1 and TRBJ2-2, reads KAGVTQTPRYLIKTRGQQVTLSCSPISGHRSVSWYQQTPGQGLQFLFEYFSETQRNKGNFPGRFSGRQFSNSRSEMNVSTLELGDSALYLCASSGQEITGELFFGEGSRLTVL.

The CDR3 coding sequence is TGTGCCAGCAGCGGCCTAGCGGGAGGGCCCTACGAGCAGTACTTC. Its translation: CASSGLAGGPYEQYF. The chain recombines TRBV9 with TRBJ2-7; 12 bases match TRBD2. Per the germline V gene, CDR1 is SGDLS and CDR2 is YYNGEE. The CDR3 is made up of 15 amino acids. V shed 3 bases, J shed 2 bases, and the junction held 3 bases outside the gene matches.

This clonotype was counted at least ten times. The chain joins TRBV11-3 to TRBJ1-1; D gene ambiguous. The CDR3 extends over 13 amino acids. The ends were cut back, 4 bases at V and 0 bases at J, with 6 bases in the middle. CDR1 is SGHNT and CDR2 is YENEEA in the germline V gene. This chain's CDR3 is CASSWSLNTEAFF. DNA for the CDR3: TGTGCCAGCAGCTGGTCTCTGAACACTGAAGCTTTCTTT. The full variable domain, with the rest looked up from reference TRBV11-3 and TRBJ1-1, is EAGVVQSPRYKIIEKKQPVAFWCNPISGHNTLYWYLQNLGQGPELLIRYENEEAVDDSQLPKDRFSAERLKGVDSTLKIQPAELGDSAVYLCASSWSLNTEAFFGQGTRLTVV.

There are a few counts of this clonotype. This sequence joins TRBV24-1 and TRBJ2-1; tentative D call: TRBD2 (7 bases). V lost 3 bases to trimming and J lost 6 bases, with 17 bases between them. Looked up from germline, CDR1 is KGHDR and CDR2 is SFDVKD. CDR3 length: 16 amino acids. The DNA for the CDR3 is TGTGCCACCAGTGATAAGGGGGAGGGTCCGGGCAATGAGCAGTTCTTC. Amino acids: CATSDKGEGPGNEQFF.

This chain joins TRBV20-1 and TRBJ2-7; D tentatively reads TRBD1 or TRBD2 (7 bases each). The CDR3 totals 15 residues. The germline V and J ends were trimmed by 6 bases and 4 bases, with 22 bases remaining between them. Germline V gives CDR1 DFQATT, CDR2 SNEGSKA (reference sequence). This CDR3 reads CSAVTGPLAEYEQYF. The CDR3 DNA is TGCAGTGCCGTGACAGGGCCTCTAGCGGAATACGAGCAGTACTTC.

This clonotype has just a few counts. V gene TRBV9 combines with J gene TRBJ2-1; D is unclear. The V gene lost 0 bases and the J gene lost 0 bases, with 4 bases spanning the gap. The CDR3 is made up of 14 amino acids. Germline values: CDR1 SGDLS, CDR2 YYNGEE. The chain's CDR3 is CASSVGISYNEQFF. Written as DNA, the CDR3 is TGTGCCAGCAGCGTAGGGATCTCCTACAATGAGCAGTTCTTC.

The chain joins TRBV5-1 to TRBJ1-1, with TRBD1 as a possible D gene (5 bases). V lost 4 bases to trimming and J lost 1 base, with 14 bases between them. Germline CDR1 is SGHRS and CDR2 is YFSETQ. CDR3 length: 15 residues. CDR3: CASSTYRGANTEAFF. CDR3 sequence (DNA): TGCGCCAGCAGCACCTATCGGGGCGCGAACACTGAAGCTTTCTTT.